The T cell receptor (beta chain) described here comes from a study of T-cell memory formation after mild COVID-19. Across the study: Clusters of TCRs were largely donor specific. Findings of the study overall: Among clones contracting day 15 to 85, CD4/CD8 was balanced, whereas later expanders leaned CD4+. A subset of responding clones appeared in pre-infection memory, suggesting cross-reactive memory joined.

J was trimmed by 4 bases and V by 4 bases; bases with no gene match: 1. Germline V gene data show CDR1 as MDHEN and CDR2 as SYDVKM. The length of the CDR3 is 12 residues. Constant-segment primers and 5'RACE yielded cDNA libraries for TCR alpha and TCR beta, each carrying sample barcodes and UMIs. TCRdb itself ran the 5' RACE reads through MiXCR, one entry per CDR3 protein. The sample includes about 390,000 distinct CDR3 sequences, about 21% of them seen just once. This clonotype was seen more than once but under ten times. The antigen remains unidentified. This receptor was identified in an adult woman who had mild COVID-19 (a few samples of this study predate the infection). Cell type and time point are not known. Sequenced: PBMCs or a T cell subset sorted from them (not recorded which). The chain has TRBV28 and TRBJ2-7, with TRBD1 identical over 7 bases. CDR3 nucleotides: TGTGCCAGCAGTTCGACAGGGTACGAGCAGTACTTC. This encodes CASSSTGYEQYF.